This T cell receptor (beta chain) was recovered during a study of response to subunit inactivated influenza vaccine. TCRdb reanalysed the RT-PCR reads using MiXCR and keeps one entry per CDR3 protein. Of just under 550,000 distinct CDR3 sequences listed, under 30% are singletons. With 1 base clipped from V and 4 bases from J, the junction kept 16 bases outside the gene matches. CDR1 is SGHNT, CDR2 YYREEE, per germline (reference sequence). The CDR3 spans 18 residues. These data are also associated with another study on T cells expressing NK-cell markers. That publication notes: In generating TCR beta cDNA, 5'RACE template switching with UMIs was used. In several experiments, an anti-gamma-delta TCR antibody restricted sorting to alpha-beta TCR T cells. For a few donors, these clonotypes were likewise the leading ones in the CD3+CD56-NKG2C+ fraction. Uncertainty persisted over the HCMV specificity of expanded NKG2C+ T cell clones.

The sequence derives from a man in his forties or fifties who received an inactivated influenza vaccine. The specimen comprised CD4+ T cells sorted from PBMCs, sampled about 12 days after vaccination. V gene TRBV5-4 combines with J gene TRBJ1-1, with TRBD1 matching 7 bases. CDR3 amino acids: CASSLSHPGQPRGTEAFF. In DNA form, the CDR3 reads TGTGCCAGCAGCTTGTCTCACCCGGGACAGCCAAGGGGCACTGAAGCTTTCTTT.